This entry concerns a single T cell receptor beta chain. No antigen is known for it. Trimming took 4 bases from V and 5 from J; bases not matched to a gene: 7. This CDR3 spans 15 amino acids. This specimen comes from a study of CD8 T cells in ankylosing spondylitis. TCRdb reprocessed the 5' RACE reads with MiXCR, giving one entry per CDR3 protein. The sample has roughly 40,000 distinct CDR3 sequences, 15% to 20% seen once. Study-wide points: Disease-associated clones were reportedly significantly overrepresented in matched ankylosing spondylitis synovial fluid.

V usage is TRBV12-3 or TRBV12-4 and J usage is TRBJ2-2; 7 bases are a match to TRBD1. Sequences were obtained from blood. This receptor was identified in a male donor with ankylosing spondylitis or in good health (not recorded which). CDR3 sequence reads: CASSSRQGTTGELFF. DNA for the CDR3: TGTGCCAGCAGTTCAAGACAGGGAACTACCGGGGAGCTGTTTTTT.